This T cell receptor (beta chain) was sequenced for a study of identical twins. Study-level findings and limits: Abundant beta clonotypes from cord blood had fewer insertions, unlike memory repertoires, which showed none. Modelling approaches yielded underestimates of out-of-frame TCR alpha sharing between monozygotic twins.

The CDR3 is made up of 16 amino acids. V was clipped by 2 bases and J by 3 bases, with 17 bases between them. Germline V gene data show CDR1 as SGHRS and CDR2 as YFSETQ. In regard to this clonotype: The antigen is undetermined.

Template switching added a universal primer site; cDNA carried unique molecular identifiers. TCRdb redid the calling of the 5' RACE reads with MiXCR, one entry per CDR3 protein. The profile shows approximately 600,000 distinct CDR3 sequences, about 7.6% of them singletons. The same sample was also used in a study of yellow fever vaccine responses in identical twins. That source notes: Twins' vaccine T cell response reportedly gave the appearance of partial convergence and partial personalization.

This TCR was sampled from a woman aged 18-29 years in good health. Sequences were obtained from PBMCs. The chain combines TRBV5-1 with TRBJ1-2; D is undetermined. This CDR3 reads CASSFQVTPADYGYTF. The DNA of the CDR3 is TGCGCCAGCAGCTTTCAAGTTACCCCGGCGGACTATGGCTACACCTTC.